A single sample is the source of the 3 T cell receptor beta chains below, sequenced in a study of cytomegalovirus exposure and HLA in healthy donors. Use of 60 Vbeta and 13 Jbeta primers characterized the PCR. Sequencing was performed with immunoSEQ multiplex PCR; in TCRdb, only in-frame clones are kept and a portion is missing. The sample holds 75,000 to 85,000 clones. The sequencing input was PBMCs. The source of these receptors is a man aged 18 to 30 in good health and CMV-seropositive.

The chain couples TRBV28 to TRBJ1-1, with TRBD1 matching 8 bases. The trim removed 10 bases at V and 5 bases at J, leaving 9 bases unmatched. CDR1 MDHEN and CDR2 SYDVKM come from the germline V gene. The length of the CDR3 is 13 residues. In nucleotides, the CDR3 is TGTGCCACCTTCGGACAGGGTGGGACTGAAGCTTTCTTT. As protein: CATFGQGGTEAFF.

The genes are TRBV7-6 and TRBJ1-5; D is unclear. V lost 6 bases, J lost 2 bases, and 11 bases lay in between. Germline CDR1 reads SGHVS; CDR2 reads FNYEAQ. CDR3 length: 14 amino acids. CDR3 in DNA: TGTGCCAGCAGTTCGGTCAGCGGCAATCAGCCCCAGCATTTT. Translation: CASSSVSGNQPQHF.

This chain connects TRBV7-8 to TRBJ1-1; tentatively, D is TRBD1 (6 bases). The V end lost 5 bases, the J end lost 8 bases, and 15 bases lay between the germline ends. The germline V gene encodes CDR1 SGHVS and CDR2 FQNEAQ. This CDR3 spans 13 amino acids. CDR3 loop: CASSPTGTGEAFF. In nucleotides, the CDR3 is TGTGCCAGCAGCCCGACAGGTACAGGCGAAGCTTTCTTT.